This T cell receptor (beta chain) was documented in a study of cytomegalovirus exposure and HLA in healthy donors. Across the study: Earlier, 117 million unique TCR beta sequences were recovered from around 180 million T cells by an analysis. There were some 410 genotyped donors. Of these, 81% fell in the genetic ancestry cluster associated with self-reported Caucasian donors. Whole-study results and caveats: Presence/absence analyses treated sequencing depth as roughly uniform across donors. Excluded: some indistinguishable V segments such as TRBV6-2 and TRBV6-3.

There are a few counts of this clone. No antigen is known for it. Vbeta (60) and Jbeta (13) primers were used in the PCR. Sequencing was performed with immunoSEQ multiplex PCR; in TCRdb, only in-frame clones are kept and a portion is missing. The data show some 33,000 clones, roughly 69% seen once. The CDR3 is 13 amino acids. Germline loops: CDR1 ENHRY, CDR2 SYGVKD. Trimming left V 4 bases short and J 4 bases short, with 7 bases between. This receptor was obtained from a man over 45 in good health and CMV-seropositive. The V and J genes are TRBV10-3 and TRBJ1-4; possibly TRBD1 for D (6 bases). Sequenced: PBMCs. CDR3 DNA sequence: TGTGCCATCAGTGCGGACAGTAATGAAAAACTGTTTTTT. Translated: CAISADSNEKLFF.